This T cell receptor (beta chain) appears in the sequencing data of a study of blood T cell repertoires in COVID-19. Study in general: There were acute and convalescent COVID-19 samples, and they came from the United States, Italy and Spain. Nucleic acid was either cDNA or gDNA, and it came from T cells, B-cell-depleted T cells, or PBMCs.

The V and J ends lost 4 bases and 2 bases, in that order; junction bases with no gene match: 3. The CDR3 is 14 amino acids. Germline assignment: CDR1 SGHRS and CDR2 YFSETQ. Some clones are missing from TCRdb's copy, which holds only in-frame ones; the method was immunoSEQ multiplex PCR. This table has approximately 170,000 clones, 75% to 90% appearing once. Seattle patients were enrolled while actively infected and followed longitudinally. This chain connects TRBV5-1 to TRBJ2-7, with 10 bases fitting TRBD1. This TCR was sampled from a woman aged 70 to 79 with COVID-19, enrolled during active disease. The specimen was peripheral blood. The CDR3 DNA reads as TGCGCCAGCAGCCATGGACAGGGGGCCTACGAGCAGTACTTC. It codes for CASSHGQGAYEQYF.